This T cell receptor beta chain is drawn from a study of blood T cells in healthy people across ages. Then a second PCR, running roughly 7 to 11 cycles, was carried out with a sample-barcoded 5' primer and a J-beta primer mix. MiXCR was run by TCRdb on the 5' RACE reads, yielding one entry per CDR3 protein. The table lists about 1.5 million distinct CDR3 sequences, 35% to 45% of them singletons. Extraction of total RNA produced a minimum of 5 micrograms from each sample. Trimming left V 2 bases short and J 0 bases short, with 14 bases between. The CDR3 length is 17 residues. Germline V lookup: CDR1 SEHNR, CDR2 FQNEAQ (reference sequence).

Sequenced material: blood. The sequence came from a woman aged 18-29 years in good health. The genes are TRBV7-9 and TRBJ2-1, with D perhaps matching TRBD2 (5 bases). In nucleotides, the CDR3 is TGTGCCAGCAGCTTAACCACGGGATTCGGCTCCTACAATGAGCAGTTCTTC. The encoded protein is CASSLTTGFGSYNEQFF.